Detailed here is one T cell receptor (beta chain). This sample is part of a study of shared clonotypes between healthy human individuals. Splitting the CD4+ cells yielded a CD45RA+ naive subset and a CD45RA-negative memory subset. This CDR3 has 16 residues. Trimming removed 4 bases from V and 2 bases from J; junction bases left unmatched: 11. The germline gives CDR1 SGHAT, CDR2 FQNNGV. It was about 180 ng DNA, about 30,000 T cell genomes, that sorted-subset replicate PCRs used. Assay: immunoSEQ multiplex PCR; the TCRdb copy retains only in-frame clones and omits some. The data show 500,000 to 550,000 clones, more than 95% seen once.

The V and J genes are TRBV11-2 and TRBJ2-7; TRBD2 aligns across 7 bases. Sequenced sample: naive CD4+ T cells sorted from blood. Subset of the sample: CD45RA+ positively selected. This receptor was taken from a woman younger than 45 in good health. CDR3 sequence reads: CASSSPWRGNPYEQYF. CDR3 nucleotides: TGTGCCAGCAGCTCTCCATGGCGGGGGAACCCCTACGAGCAGTACTTC. Combining the CDR3 with reference TRBV11-2 and TRBJ2-7 gives the whole variable domain EAGVAQSPRYKIIEKRQSVAFWCNPISGHATLYWYQQILGQGPKLLIQFQNNGVVDDSQLPKDRFSAERLKGVDSTLKIQPAKLEDSAVYLCASSSPWRGNPYEQYFGPGTRLTVT.